Below are 28 T cell receptor beta chains sequenced from a single sample in a study of T-cell memory formation after mild COVID-19. TCRdb processed the 5' RACE reads anew with MiXCR; each CDR3 protein has one entry. The sample comprises 90,000 to 130,000 distinct CDR3 sequences, 18% of which are singletons, and approximately 5.5% rests with the top ten. Sample: PBMCs or a T cell subset sorted from them (not recorded which). All receptors come from a man in his late teens or twenties who had mild COVID-19 (a few samples of this study predate the infection). Cell type and time point are not known.

The rearrangement links TRBV5-1 to TRBJ2-3; D is unclear. The CDR3 has 12 amino acids. V was pared by 6 bases and J by 2 bases, with 7 bases between. Germline lookup yields CDR1 SGHRS and CDR2 YFSETQ. CDR3 coding DNA: TGCGCCAGCACCCAAGACACAGATACGCAGTATTTT. It is translated as CASTQDTDTQYF.

The chain couples TRBV27 to TRBJ2-7; D is perhaps TRBD1 (5 bases). The V end lost 8 bases, the J end lost 9 bases, and 20 bases lay between the germline ends. Germline CDR1 MNHEY, CDR2 SMNVEV (reference sequence). The CDR3 totals 13 residues. The CDR3 coding sequence is TGTGCCAGCCGACCGACAGACTCCGGATCGCAGTACTTC. Amino acids: CASRPTDSGSQYF.

CDR3 region: CASSQERTDSPLHF. The CDR3 DNA sequence: TGCGCCAGCAGCCAAGAGCGTACTGATTCACCCCTCCACTTT. The J gene is TRBJ1-6, the V gene TRBV4-3; D is ambiguous. Looked up from germline, CDR1 is LGHNA and CDR2 is YSLEER. This CDR3 has 14 amino acids. The germline V and J ends were trimmed by 0 bases and 8 bases, with 8 bases remaining between them.

CDR3 protein: CASSEVGELPGAAGELFF. The CDR3, as DNA: TGTGCCAGCAGCGAAGTAGGTGAACTACCCGGAGCGGCCGGGGAGCTGTTTTTT. The gene calls are TRBV9 and TRBJ2-2; D perhaps matches TRBD2 (5 bases). V was pared by 3 bases and J by 6 bases, with 24 bases between. This CDR3 has 18 amino acids. CDR1 is SGDLS, CDR2 YYNGEE, per germline.

This clonotype was counted only a few times. This chain joins TRBV18 and TRBJ2-2; 7 bases match TRBD1. The CDR3 has 14 residues. CDR1 and CDR2 from the germline V gene are KGHSH and LQKENI. Trimming took 10 bases from V and 1 from J; bases not matched to a gene: 6. The CDR3 here is CAITRQGNTGELFF. As DNA, the CDR3 is TGTGCCATCACCCGACAGGGGAACACCGGGGAGCTGTTTTTT.

V and J are TRBV3-1 and TRBJ1-3, with D possibly being TRBD1 (5 bases). Germline CDR1 reads LGHDT; CDR2 reads YNNKEL (reference sequence). The CDR3 extends over 16 amino acids. Trimming removed 5 bases at V and 0 bases at J, with 14 bases between. CDR3 loop: CASSFTGQLSGNTIYF. In DNA, the CDR3 is TGTGCCAGCAGCTTTACAGGACAACTCTCTGGAAACACCATATATTTT.

This clonotype was found a few times. Given a much more abundant clone one base away, this may be a read error. The chain is built from TRBV7-3 and TRBJ2-3; 10 positions match TRBD2. CDR3 length: 16 amino acids. V was pared by 2 bases and J by 2 bases, with 4 bases of the junction left unmatched. CDR1 and CDR2 from the germline V gene are SGHTA and FQGTGA. The CDR3 protein is CASSLASGGVTDTQYF. The DNA of the CDR3 is TGTGCCAGCAGCTTAGCAAGCGGGGGGGTCACAGATACGCAGTATTTT.

This clonotype occurred a few times. The chain has TRBV12-3 or TRBV12-4 and TRBJ1-1; D remains ambiguous. The CDR3 covers 12 residues. Trimming cost V 5 bases and J 10 bases, with 14 bases left between them. The CDR3 sequence: CASSPPGVPAFF. DNA of the CDR3: TGTGCCAGCAGTCCCCCCGGGGTCCCAGCTTTCTTT.

This sequence joins TRBV5-1 and TRBJ2-3, with unresolved D. The V gene's germline CDR1 is SGHRS and CDR2 YFSETQ. The CDR3 is 11 residues long. The V gene lost 3 bases and the J gene lost 6 bases, with 5 bases spanning the gap. The CDR3 DNA is TGCGCCAGCAGCTATTACGATACGCAGTATTTT. Protein: CASSYYDTQYF. Complete variable domain (other parts from reference TRBV5-1 and TRBJ2-3): KAGVTQTPRYLIKTRGQQVTLSCSPISGHRSVSWYQQTPGQGLQFLFEYFSETQRNKGNFPGRFSGRQFSNSRSEMNVSTLELGDSALYLCASSYYDTQYFGPGTRLTVL.

This chain joins TRBV4-1 and TRBJ1-4; 8 bases map to TRBD1. V lost 4 bases and J lost 0; bases outside the gene matches: 10. Germline values: CDR1 MGHRA, CDR2 YSYEKL. This CDR3 is 18 amino acids long. The CDR3 here is CASSRQGTTIATNEKLFF. The CDR3 bases are TGCGCCAGCAGCCGACAGGGGACGACAATCGCAACTAATGAAAAACTGTTTTTT.

This clonotype was detected a few times. The gene calls are TRBV2 and TRBJ2-3; 12 bases agree with TRBD2. The CDR3 sequence is 16 residues long. Germline V gene data show CDR1 as SNHLY and CDR2 as FYNNEI. With V trimmed by 5 bases and J by 2 bases, 5 bases remained unmatched. CDR3 in amino acids: CASSRGLAGNTDTQYF. The CDR3 nucleotides read TGTGCCAGCAGTCGAGGACTAGCGGGGAACACAGATACGCAGTATTTT.

This clonotype was detected only a few times. The chain is built from TRBV7-9 and TRBJ2-7; 9 positions agree with TRBD1. Germline-derived CDR1 and CDR2 are SEHNR and FQNEAQ (reference sequence). J lost 4 bases, V lost 1 base, and 11 bases had no gene match. There are 17 residues in the CDR3. CDR3: CASSLVAWGQGKYEQYF. CDR3 nucleotide sequence: TGTGCCAGCAGCTTAGTCGCTTGGGGACAGGGAAAGTACGAGCAGTACTTC.

The rearrangement uses TRBV5-1 and TRBJ1-2; D might be TRBD1 (6 bases). Trimming cost V 4 bases and J 4 bases, with 17 bases left between them. Germline loops: CDR1 SGHRS, CDR2 YFSETQ. CDR3 size: 15 residues. DNA for the CDR3: TGCGCCAGCAGCCCGCGGGGGGGCCGAGGCTATGGCTACACCTTC. Its protein is CASSPRGGRGYGYTF.

The chain has TRBV9 and TRBJ1-5, with a possible D match to TRBD1 (6 bases). Germline V CDR1 and CDR2: SGDLS, YYNGEE. V was clipped by 4 bases and J by 6 bases, with 14 bases between them. The CDR3 is 14 residues long. The DNA for the CDR3 is TGTGCCAGCAGCTTACAGGGATCGGGTCAGCCCCAGCATTTT. Translating it yields CASSLQGSGQPQHF.

The chain recombines TRBV12-3 or TRBV12-4 with TRBJ1-2; 10 bases are shared with TRBD1. The CDR3 has 13 residues. The J segment lost 7 bases and the V segment lost 3 bases, leaving 2 bases of the junction unmatched. CDR3 in DNA: TGTGCCAGCAGTTTGGGGACAGGGGCTGGCTACACCTTC. Translating gives CASSLGTGAGYTF.

This clonotype has more than one count but fewer than ten. The rearrangement joins TRBV20-1 to TRBJ2-3, with 9 bases lining up with TRBD2. J was trimmed by 5 bases and V by 5 bases; bases with no gene match: 11. Germline V lookup: CDR1 DFQATT, CDR2 SNEGSKA (reference sequence). This CDR3 spans 15 amino acids. The CDR3: CSAPPVAGVGDTQYF. CDR3 sequence (DNA): TGCAGTGCTCCCCCTGTAGCGGGGGTCGGAGATACGCAGTATTTT.

This clonotype showed up just a few times. J is TRBJ1-3 and V is TRBV7-9; no clear D. Germline V lookup: CDR1 SEHNR, CDR2 FQNEAQ (reference sequence). The V end was cut by 5 bases, the J end by 0 bases, with 8 bases between. The CDR3 covers 14 residues. In nucleotides, the CDR3 is TGTGCCAGCAGCCTACATGCCTCTGGAAACACCATATATTTT. Its translation: CASSLHASGNTIYF.

The CDR3 sequence is CASSPTGVNYGYTF. DNA of the CDR3: TGTGCCAGCAGCCCGACAGGCGTTAACTATGGCTACACCTTC. This chain connects TRBV11-2 to TRBJ1-2; TRBD1 might be the D (6 bases). Per the germline V gene, CDR1 is SGHAT and CDR2 is FQNNGV. V lost 5 bases, J lost 1 base, and 11 bases lay in between. CDR3 length equals 14 residues.

This clonotype occurred once. The V gene is TRBV5-1, the J gene TRBJ2-3, with TRBD1 matching over 7 bases. CDR3 length: 14 amino acids. J lost 5 bases, V lost 6 bases, and 9 bases had no gene match. Germline V gene data show CDR1 as SGHRS and CDR2 as YFSETQ. CDR3 amino acids: CASNPQGPGDTQYF. The CDR3 coding sequence is TGCGCCAGCAACCCACAGGGGCCGGGAGATACGCAGTATTTT. The full variable domain, its missing parts supplied by reference TRBV5-1 and TRBJ2-3, is KAGVTQTPRYLIKTRGQQVTLSCSPISGHRSVSWYQQTPGQGLQFLFEYFSETQRNKGNFPGRFSGRQFSNSRSEMNVSTLELGDSALYLCASNPQGPGDTQYFGPGTRLTVL.

This clonotype has a handful of counts. The chain joins TRBV20-1 to TRBJ2-3; 9 bases are a match to TRBD2. This CDR3 spans 14 amino acids. The V gene's germline CDR1 is DFQATT and CDR2 SNEGSKA (reference sequence). The CDR3 DNA reads as TGCGGGGGGGTAGCGGGGGCGCCCACAGATACGCAGTATTTT. This sequence encodes CGGVAGAPTDTQYF.

The chain employs TRBV6-2 or TRBV6-3 and TRBJ2-7, with D maybe TRBD2 (5 bases). This CDR3 has 17 amino acids. Trimming stripped 2 bases from V and 3 bases from J, with 20 bases between. The V gene's germline CDR1 is MNHEY and CDR2 SVGEGT. The CDR3, as DNA: TGTGCCAGCAGTTACCGACCCACGCTCCGGACTTACTACGAGCAGTACGTC. As protein: CASSYRPTLRTYYEQYV.

This clonotype appeared a few times. The chain combines TRBV11-2 with TRBJ2-3; TRBD2 agrees at 11 bases. Looked up from germline, CDR1 is SGHAT and CDR2 is FQNNGV. V was clipped by 5 bases and J by 2 bases; unmatched bases: 3. This CDR3 spans 15 amino acids. The CDR3 loop reads CASSPSGGPTDTQYF. CDR3 nucleotides: TGTGCCAGCAGCCCTAGCGGGGGGCCCACAGATACGCAGTATTTT.

J is TRBJ1-2 and V is TRBV7-8; D is possibly TRBD1 (6 bases). Germline loops: CDR1 SGHVS, CDR2 FQNEAQ. The CDR3 covers 13 residues. Trimming took off 0 bases at V and 8 bases at J, with 10 bases between the two ends. The CDR3: CASSLAGGDGYTF. The DNA for the CDR3 is TGTGCCAGCAGCTTAGCAGGGGGAGACGGCTACACCTTC.

V is TRBV27 and J is TRBJ1-2; D call uncertain. Trimming stripped 7 bases from V and 4 bases from J, with 16 bases between. The germline V gene encodes CDR1 MNHEY and CDR2 SMNVEV (reference sequence). The CDR3 is 14 residues long. The CDR3 bases are TGTGCCAGCATCCATCCCCCGGCAGGCTATGGCTACACCTTC. It translates to CASIHPPAGYGYTF.

This clonotype was observed a few times. This sequence joins TRBV15 and TRBJ1-5; 7 nucleotides align to TRBD1. This CDR3 has 16 residues. Germline CDR1 reads LNHNV; CDR2 reads YYDKDF (reference sequence). Trimming at V came to 3 bases and at J to 1 base, leaving 6 bases not matched to a gene. CDR3 amino acids: CATSRTGPGSNQPQHF. CDR3 sequence (DNA): TGTGCCACCAGCAGGACAGGGCCCGGGAGCAATCAGCCCCAGCATTTT.

The chain uses TRBV12-3 or TRBV12-4 and TRBJ1-1; the D gene is possibly TRBD1 (5 bases). V lost 2 bases to trimming and J lost 3 bases, with 10 bases between them. The CDR3 has 14 amino acids. Written as DNA, the CDR3 is TGTGCCAGCAGTTTACGGGGGACCGACACTGAAGCTTTCTTT. Amino acids: CASSLRGTDTEAFF.

V is TRBV5-1 and J is TRBJ2-1, with D possibly TRBD1 on 6 matching bases. Germline CDR1 and CDR2: SGHRS and YFSETQ. The ends were cut back, 8 bases at V and 5 bases at J, with 11 bases in the middle. The CDR3 spans 12 residues. DNA of the CDR3: TGCGCCAGTCTTGCAGGGGACAATGAGCAGTTCTTC. Translation gives CASLAGDNEQFF.

This clonotype was recorded a few times. The chain is built from TRBV4-2 and TRBJ1-2; D remains ambiguous. Germline values: CDR1 LGHNA, CDR2 YNFKEQ. V was cut by 4 bases and J by 4 bases, with 16 bases left in between. This CDR3 region has 15 residues. CDR3 DNA sequence: TGTGCCAGCAGCCCTTTCGGGGATGGCGGCTATGGCTACACCTTC. Its translation: CASSPFGDGGYGYTF.